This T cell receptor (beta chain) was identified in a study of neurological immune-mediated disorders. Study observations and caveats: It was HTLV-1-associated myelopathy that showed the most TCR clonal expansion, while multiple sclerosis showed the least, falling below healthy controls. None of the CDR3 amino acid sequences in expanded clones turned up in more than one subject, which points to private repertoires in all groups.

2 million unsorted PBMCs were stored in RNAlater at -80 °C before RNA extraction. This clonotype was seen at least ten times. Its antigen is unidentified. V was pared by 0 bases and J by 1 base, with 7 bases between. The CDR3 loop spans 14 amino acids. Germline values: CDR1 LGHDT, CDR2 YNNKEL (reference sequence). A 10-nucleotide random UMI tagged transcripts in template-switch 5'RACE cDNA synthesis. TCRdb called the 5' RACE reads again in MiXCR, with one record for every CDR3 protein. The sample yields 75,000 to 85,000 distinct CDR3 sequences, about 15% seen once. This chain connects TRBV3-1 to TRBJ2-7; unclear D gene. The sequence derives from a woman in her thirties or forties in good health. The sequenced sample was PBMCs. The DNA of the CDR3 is TGTGCCAGCAGCCAAGAGCTGAATTCCTACGAGCAGTACTTC. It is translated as CASSQELNSYEQYF.